The 27 T cell receptor beta chains presented below share a single source sample, sequenced in a study of cytomegalovirus exposure and HLA in healthy donors. Some clones are missing from TCRdb's copy, which holds only in-frame ones; the method was immunoSEQ multiplex PCR. Among approximately 65,000 clones listed, roughly 95% were seen once. The sequenced sample consisted of PBMCs. These receptors were collected from a woman aged 18-35 years in good health and CMV-seropositive.

The rearrangement joins TRBV20-1 to TRBJ2-5, with TRBD2 as a possible D gene (6 bases). Germline V lookup: CDR1 DFQATT, CDR2 SNEGSKA (reference sequence). This CDR3 has 11 residues. In DNA, the CDR3 is TGCAGGGTTATCTGGAGGGGGACCCAGTACTTC. Its protein is CRVIWRGTQYF.

The chain recombines TRBV7-6 with TRBJ2-5, with D perhaps matching TRBD2 (6 bases). Germline V gives CDR1 SGHVS, CDR2 FNYEAQ. Between the trimmed V and J ends, which lost 2 bases and 1 base, there was a span of 14 bases. The CDR3 is 16 amino acids. This CDR3 reads CASSLINGGPQETQYF. CDR3 nucleotide sequence: TGTGCCAGCAGCTTAATCAACGGGGGACCCCAAGAGACCCAGTACTTC.

The chain employs TRBV7-2 and TRBJ1-1, with D possibly TRBD1 on 6 matching bases. The CDR3 runs to 13 residues. V was cut by 5 bases and J by 4 bases, with 11 bases left in between. Germline V gene sequence: CDR1 SGHTA, CDR2 FQGNSA. CDR3 sequence reads: CASSLTGPTEAFF. The CDR3 region has the DNA TGTGCCAGCAGCCTAACAGGGCCCACTGAAGCTTTCTTT.

This rearrangement joins TRBV2 to TRBJ2-7; 7 positions match TRBD2. Germline CDR1 and CDR2: SNHLY and FYNNEI. Trimming cost V 4 bases and J 2 bases; bases outside gene matches: 5. This CDR3 spans 14 amino acids. Here the CDR3 DNA reads TGTGCCAGCAGTGCGAGCGGGACCCCCTACGAGCAGTACTTC. Translating gives CASSASGTPYEQYF.

The chain recombines TRBV7-9 with TRBJ2-1, with 7 nucleotides matching TRBD2. There are 17 residues in the CDR3. J was trimmed by 4 bases and V by 4 bases; bases with no gene match: 13. CDR1 and CDR2 (germline): SEHNR, FQNEAQ (reference sequence). CDR3 in amino acids: CASSSEWASGVYNEQFF. CDR3 nucleotides: TGTGCCAGCAGCTCCGAGTGGGCTAGCGGAGTTTACAATGAGCAGTTCTTC.

The gene calls are TRBV6-5 and TRBJ1-2, with a possible D match to TRBD1 (6 bases). The CDR3 spans 12 residues. From germline, CDR1 is MNHEY and CDR2 SVGAGI. V was clipped by 5 bases and J by 8 bases, with 12 bases between them. The CDR3: CASSQIGGGYTF. In DNA form, the CDR3 reads TGTGCCAGCAGTCAGATAGGGGGAGGCTACACCTTC.

The CDR3 spells CASRVAGGPGNEQFF. DNA of the CDR3: TGTGCCAGCAGAGTCGCGGGAGGGCCGGGGAATGAGCAGTTCTTC. The chain couples TRBV27 to TRBJ2-1; 9 nucleotides agree with TRBD2. Germline CDR1 MNHEY, CDR2 SMNVEV (reference sequence). Losses at the gene ends were 6 bases for V and 7 bases for J; bases not matched to a gene: 10. The CDR3 is 15 amino acids.

V and J are TRBV7-2 and TRBJ1-1; D is ambiguous. This CDR3 has 14 residues. Per the germline V gene, CDR1 is SGHTA and CDR2 is FQGNSA. V was trimmed by 6 bases and J by 3 bases, leaving 14 bases between them. CDR3 nucleotide sequence: TGTGCCAGCAGGACGGGGTCGTGGGACACTGAAGCTTTCTTT. The encoded protein is CASRTGSWDTEAFF.

The chain employs TRBV11-2 and TRBJ1-1, with D possibly being TRBD1 (6 bases). Looked up from germline, CDR1 is SGHAT and CDR2 is FQNNGV. V lost 2 bases, J lost 2 bases, and 12 bases lay in between. CDR3 size: 15 residues. The CDR3 nucleotides are TGTGCCAGCAGCTTATTAGGACAGAGCAACACTGAAGCTTTCTTT. As protein: CASSLLGQSNTEAFF.

This clone was found once. The rearrangement joins TRBV11-3 to TRBJ2-1; TRBD2 agrees at 10 bases. CDR3 length: 15 amino acids. Per germline, CDR1 SGHNT and CDR2 YENEEA. The V segment lost 4 bases and the J segment 7 bases; nucleotides outside the gene matches: 7. The CDR3 protein is CASSSRLAGVNEQFF. DNA of the CDR3: TGTGCCAGCAGCTCCCGGCTAGCGGGAGTAAATGAGCAGTTCTTC.

The V gene is TRBV30, the J gene TRBJ2-1; 10 bases align to TRBD2. CDR1 is GTSNPN and CDR2 is SVGIG in the germline V gene (reference sequence). The ends lost 0 bases at V and 8 bases at J; junction bases unmatched: 10. This CDR3 comprises 16 residues. CDR3 amino acids: CAWSVMLAGVLDEQFF. CDR3 DNA sequence: TGTGCCTGGAGTGTGATGCTAGCGGGAGTACTGGATGAGCAGTTCTTC. Full variable domain (rest looked up from reference TRBV30 and TRBJ2-1): SQTIHQWPATLVQPVGSPLSLECTVEGTSNPNLYWYRQAAGRGLQLLFYSVGIGQISSEVPQNLSASRPQDRQFILSSKKLLLSDSGFYLCAWSVMLAGVLDEQFFGPGTRLTVL.

The DNA of the CDR3 is TGTGCCAGCAGCCCTTTCTTAACACTAGGGTTTACCTACGAGCAGTACTTC. It yields the protein CASSPFLTLGFTYEQYF. The chain has TRBV5-5 and TRBJ2-7; D might be TRBD2 (5 bases). V was clipped by 4 bases and J by 2 bases, with 22 bases between them. CDR3 size: 17 residues. CDR1 is SGHKS and CDR2 is YYEKEE in the germline V gene (reference sequence).

The sample holds one count of this clone. This chain joins TRBV11-2 and TRBJ2-5, with 8 bases identical to TRBD1. The germline V gene encodes CDR1 SGHAT and CDR2 FQNNGV. This CDR3 comprises 13 residues. V lost 3 bases and J lost 5; bases outside the gene matches: 2. CDR3 region: CASSFRTGETQYF. The CDR3 DNA follows: TGTGCCAGCAGCTTTCGGACAGGGGAGACCCAGTACTTC.

This chain links TRBV11-2 with TRBJ2-1; 13 positions match TRBD2. V was pared by 5 bases and J by 8 bases, with 6 bases of the junction left unmatched. The CDR3 is made up of 15 amino acids. The germline V gene has CDR1 SGHAT and CDR2 FQNNGV. The CDR3 sequence: CASSQTSGRGDEQFF. The CDR3 region has the DNA TGTGCCAGCAGCCAAACTAGCGGGAGGGGAGATGAGCAGTTCTTC.

The CDR3 region has the DNA TGCGCCACCACTCTCGGCGGGAGCTCCTACAATGAGCAGTTCTTC. This sequence encodes CATTLGGSSYNEQFF. This rearrangement joins TRBV5-1 to TRBJ2-1, with 7 bases aligning to TRBD2. The junction had 9 bases not matched to a gene; V was cut back by 9 bases and J by 0 bases. Germline CDR1 is SGHRS and CDR2 is YFSETQ. The CDR3 contains 15 residues.

The table lists this clone with a count of one. This rearrangement joins TRBV4-2 to TRBJ2-7; the match to TRBD2 covers 10 bases. This CDR3 is 17 amino acids long. The germline gives CDR1 LGHNA, CDR2 YNFKEQ. The junction had 9 bases not matched to a gene; V was cut back by 1 base and J by 3 bases. The CDR3 protein is CASSQVLASGSSYEQYF. DNA for the CDR3: TGTGCCAGCAGCCAAGTTCTCGCTAGCGGGAGTAGCTACGAGCAGTACTTC.

In DNA, the CDR3 is TGTGCCAGCACCCCGGGGGGGGGTATTTTCCACGAGCAGTACTTC. Translated, it gives CASTPGGGIFHEQYF. The gene calls are TRBV28 and TRBJ2-7, with 8 bases lining up with TRBD2. This CDR3 contains 15 residues. The V segment lost 7 bases and the J segment 5 bases; nucleotides outside the gene matches: 13. Germline lookup yields CDR1 MDHEN and CDR2 SYDVKM.

This clone was counted once. V is TRBV11-3 and J is TRBJ2-1; 7 bases are a match to TRBD2. The CDR3 loop spans 15 amino acids. CDR1 is SGHNT, CDR2 YENEEA, per germline. Unmatched junction bases numbered 6, after V lost 3 bases and J lost 4 bases. As DNA, the CDR3 is TGTGCCAGCAGCTTGGGCCAGGGACTATACAATGAGCAGTTCTTC. It codes for CASSLGQGLYNEQFF.

The rearrangement joins TRBV5-1 to TRBJ2-3; 7 bases map to TRBD2. The CDR3 runs to 16 residues. V shed 0 bases and J 2 bases; nucleotides not matched to a gene: 6. Germline V CDR1 and CDR2: SGHRS, YFSETQ. CDR3 sequence: CASSLGASGLTDTQYF. The CDR3 DNA is TGCGCCAGCAGCTTGGGCGCTAGCGGCCTCACAGATACGCAGTATTTT.

The V call is TRBV4-2, the J call TRBJ2-3, with 8 bases that match TRBD2. Germline CDR1 reads LGHNA; CDR2 reads YNFKEQ. The CDR3 covers 15 residues. J lost 6 bases, V lost 1 base, and 6 bases had no gene match. CDR3 region: CASSQGTSLRDTQYF. Written as DNA, the CDR3 is TGTGCCAGCAGCCAAGGGACTAGCCTACGGGATACGCAGTATTTT.

This clone was observed once. V gene TRBV4-3 combines with J gene TRBJ2-3; 10 bases are a match to TRBD2. The CDR3 sequence is 17 residues long. V gave up 0 bases and J gave up 4 bases; unmatched junction bases: 7. Germline CDR1 reads LGHNA; CDR2 reads YSLEER. The CDR3 DNA reads as TGCGCCAGCAGCCAAGATCCTAGCGGGAGAGGGGCAGATACGCAGTATTTT. Translated: CASSQDPSGRGADTQYF.

This sequence joins TRBV25-1 and TRBJ2-2; 7 bases line up with TRBD1. Germline V gene lookup returns CDR1 MGHDK and CDR2 SYGVNS. With V trimmed by 6 bases and J by 0 bases, 1 base remained unmatched. The CDR3 length is 14 residues. The CDR3 sequence is CASRGQTNTGELFF. As DNA, the CDR3 is TGTGCCAGCAGGGGACAGACGAACACCGGGGAGCTGTTTTTT.

The rearrangement links TRBV28 to TRBJ1-2, with 8 bases matching TRBD1. V trimming: 4 bases; J trimming: 6 bases; junction bases outside the gene matches: 4. The CDR3 has 13 residues. Germline V gene lookup returns CDR1 MDHEN and CDR2 SYDVKM. In DNA form, the CDR3 reads TGTGCCAGCAGTTCGACAGGGGATCATGGCTACACCTTC. The encoded protein is CASSSTGDHGYTF.

This clone appeared a single time. The chain joins TRBV2 to TRBJ1-1, with D possibly being TRBD1 (6 bases). Trimming cost V 6 bases and J 0 bases, with 11 bases left between them. The CDR3 extends over 14 amino acids. CDR1 and CDR2 from the germline V gene are SNHLY and FYNNEI. CDR3 protein: CASRYRAMNTEAFF. The CDR3 nucleotides are TGTGCCAGCAGGTACAGGGCTATGAACACTGAAGCTTTCTTT.

The V call is TRBV7-2, the J call TRBJ1-3; 7 bases match TRBD1. The junction had 4 bases not matched to a gene; V was cut back by 5 bases and J by 0 bases. Germline V lookup: CDR1 SGHTA, CDR2 FQGNSA. The CDR3 length is 15 residues. Here the CDR3 DNA reads TGTGCCAGCAGCCCCAGGACAGGCTCTGGAAACACCATATATTTT. This gives the protein CASSPRTGSGNTIYF.

This sequence joins TRBV19 and TRBJ1-4; D may be TRBD1 (5 bases). Germline V gene sequence: CDR1 LNHDA, CDR2 SQIVND (reference sequence). The V gene lost 6 bases and the J gene lost 8 bases, with 10 bases spanning the gap. This CDR3 spans 12 amino acids. The CDR3: CASSGHDEKLFF. CDR3 nucleotides: TGTGCCAGTAGCGGACATGACGAAAAACTGTTTTTT.

V gene TRBV6-5 combines with J gene TRBJ2-1; the D is unclear. The V end lost 0 bases, the J end lost 7 bases, and 7 bases lay between the germline ends. The CDR3 has 13 residues. Germline CDR1 and CDR2: MNHEY and SVGAGI. In DNA form, the CDR3 reads TGTGCCAGCAGTTACTCGAGCCAAAATGAGCAGTTCTTC. Protein: CASSYSSQNEQFF.